The 28 T cell receptor beta chains reported below all come from one sample, sequenced in a study of T cell clonality in common variable immunodeficiency. The protocol was immunoSEQ multiplex PCR, while the TCRdb copy is restricted to in-frame clones and leaves out a portion. There are about 42,000 clones in the sample, none observed a single time. Sequencing input: peripheral blood mononuclear cells. The source is a person aged 18-70 years in good health.

This clone was counted at least ten times. The read comes to an end 3 residues before the CDR3 does, leaving the germline J gene to fill in the end. This chain uses TRBV7-9 with TRBJ1-2; D gene unclear. The V gene's germline CDR1 is SEHNR and CDR2 FQNEAQ (reference sequence). The CDR3 totals 14 residues. V was shortened by 4 bases and J by 4 bases, with 13 bases between the two germline ends. The DNA read from the CDR3 is TGTGCCAGCAGCTCCAGCGGTGGGAGCTATGGC. Encoded protein: CASSSSGGSYG. In full, the CDR3 is CASSSSGGSYGYTF.

The table lists this clone with many counts. The read ends 3 residues early relative to the CDR3; the germline J gene fills the gap. The rearrangement uses TRBV20-1 and TRBJ2-7, with 9 bases lining up with TRBD2. The germline V gene encodes CDR1 DFQATT and CDR2 SNEGSKA (reference sequence). The CDR3 sequence is 16 residues long. V shed 3 bases, J shed 0 bases, and the junction held 9 bases outside the gene matches. CDR3 sequence reads: CSASDSGGLSSYEQYF. The sequenced CDR3 bases are TGCAGTGCTAGTGATAGCGGGGGTTTAAGCTCCTACGAG.

This clone was seen many times. The read falls 3 residues short of the CDR3 end, and the missing part is taken from the germline J gene. The chain links TRBV20-1 to TRBJ2-7; weak D call: TRBD2 (7 bases). The CDR3 is 14 residues long. The V end lost 3 bases, the J end lost 6 bases, and 18 bases lay between the germline ends. Germline CDR1 is DFQATT and CDR2 is SNEGSKA (reference sequence). The chain's CDR3 is CSASISAGEGEQYF. CDR3 DNA, as far as it was read: TGCAGTGCTAGCATCTCGGCAGGGGAGGGCGAG.

This clone appeared many times. Read coverage stops 3 residues before the CDR3 terminus; the germline J gene supplies the remainder. This chain links TRBV7-2 with TRBJ2-1; D call uncertain. Trimming removed 1 base from V and 5 bases from J, with 9 bases in between. CDR1 SGHTA and CDR2 FQGNSA come from the germline V gene. The CDR3 consists of 14 residues. CDR3 bases read: TGTGCCAGCAGCTTAGTCGTCGTAAACAATGAG. Amino acid sequence: CASSLVVVNNE. The CDR3 in full is CASSLVVVNNEQFF.

This clone appeared many times. The chain's CDR3 is CASSLVAGGSYNEQFF. The CDR3 DNA, read in part, is TGCGCCAGCAGCTTGGTGGCGGGAGGGTCCTACAATGAG. The chain joins TRBV5-1 to TRBJ2-1; TRBD2 aligns across 9 bases. The sequenced fragment ends 3 residues before the CDR3 boundary, so the rest is inferred from the germline J gene. The ends lost 0 bases at V and 1 base at J; junction bases unmatched: 2. The CDR3 runs 16 residues. CDR1 SGHRS and CDR2 YFSETQ come from the germline V gene.

The table lists this clone with many counts. The read terminates 3 residues before the CDR3 end, so the remaining end is supplied by the germline J gene. The V and J genes are TRBV19 and TRBJ2-3, with a possible D match to TRBD1 (6 bases). The germline CDR1 and CDR2 sequences are LNHDA and SQIVND (reference sequence). Trimming removed 5 bases at V and 5 bases at J, with 14 bases between. This CDR3 comprises 14 residues. The CDR3 loop reads CASSDSGTIDTQYF. The DNA read from the CDR3 is TGTGCCAGTAGTGATTCCGGGACAATAGATACG.

In its sample, this clone was seen many times. The limits of the CDR3 on the DNA are not certain, so only TCRdb's listed CDR3 is given. The chain uses TRBV5-4 and TRBJ2-2; the table names TRBD1-2, a call not compared with the DNA. Germline CDR1 and CDR2: SGHNT and YYREEE (reference sequence). Including both end residues, the CDR3 is 13 amino acids long. The CDR3 here is CASRVFGAGELFF.

This clone has ten or more counts. The CDR3 end falls 3 residues outside the read, so it is completed with the germline J gene. This rearrangement joins TRBV14 to TRBJ2-7; D is possibly TRBD1 (5 bases). Trimming removed 2 bases at V and 3 bases at J, with 5 bases between. CDR1 and CDR2 (germline): SGHDN, FVKESK. The CDR3 is made up of 12 amino acids. The DNA read from the CDR3 is TGTGCCAGCAGCCAACAGGGCTACGAG. Protein product: CASSQQGYE. The full-length CDR3 reads as CASSQQGYEQYF.

In this sample, this clone turned up many times. The CDR3 goes on 3 residues after the read ends, and that part is filled in from the germline J gene. The V gene is TRBV20-1, the J gene TRBJ2-3, with 12 bases matching TRBD2. The V gene's germline CDR1 is DFQATT and CDR2 SNEGSKA (reference sequence). J gave up 8 bases and V 2 bases, and 11 bases lay outside the gene matches. The CDR3 contains 16 residues. CDR3 DNA (partial): TGCAGTGCTAGACCGACTAGCGGGGGACCCCCTTTTACG. Protein product: CSARPTSGGPPFT. The entire CDR3 protein is CSARPTSGGPPFTQYF.

This clone was counted ten times or more. The read is 3 residues too short to cover the CDR3 end, so that end is filled in from the germline J gene. The chain has TRBV20-1 and TRBJ2-7, with TRBD2 identical over 9 bases. The CDR3 consists of 13 residues. V lost 3 bases to trimming and J lost 3 bases; unmatched junction nucleotides: 3. Germline V gene data show CDR1 as DFQATT and CDR2 as SNEGSKA (reference sequence). CDR3 amino acids: CSARSGGHYEQYF. CDR3 bases read: TGCAGTGCTAGGAGCGGGGGGCACTACGAG.

This clone showed up many times. The CDR3 goes on 3 residues after the read ends, and that part is filled in from the germline J gene. V is TRBV7-6 and J is TRBJ1-4; maybe TRBD1 (6 bases). The germline CDR1 and CDR2 sequences are SGHVS and FNYEAQ. The V and J ends lost 5 bases and 8 bases respectively, with 12 bases between them. This CDR3 contains 13 residues. CDR3 protein: CASSEGDGEKLFF. The part of the CDR3 DNA that was read is TGTGCCAGCAGCGAGGGGGATGGCGAAAAA.

In this sample, this clone turned up many times. The read finishes 3 residues shy of the CDR3 end, and the germline J gene is used to complete it. The rearrangement uses TRBV5-4 and TRBJ2-3; D ambiguous. This CDR3 region has 13 residues. The V and J ends lost 3 bases and 6 bases respectively, with 11 bases between them. The germline gives CDR1 SGHNT, CDR2 YYREEE (reference sequence). CDR3 DNA (partial): TGTGCCAGCAGCTCCTACTTTGCCGATACG. Amino acids: CASSSYFADT. The full-length CDR3 reads as CASSSYFADTQYF.

Many counts were recorded for this clone. The read ends 3 residues early relative to the CDR3; the germline J gene fills the gap. This chain joins TRBV19 and TRBJ1-6; maybe TRBD1 (5 bases). V lost 2 bases and J lost 7, with 12 bases in between. The germline V gene encodes CDR1 LNHDA and CDR2 SQIVND (reference sequence). The CDR3 loop spans 15 amino acids. The CDR3 is CASSIRGSRNSPLHF. The CDR3 DNA, read in part, is TGTGCCAGTAGTATAAGGGGATCGAGGAATTCACCC.

This clone was counted many times. The read terminates 3 residues before the CDR3 end, so the remaining end is supplied by the germline J gene. This chain joins TRBV5-1 and TRBJ2-2, with D possibly TRBD1 on 6 matching bases. The CDR3 has 17 amino acids. The V gene's germline CDR1 is SGHRS and CDR2 YFSETQ. V was pared by 1 base and J by 5 bases, with 18 bases between. The CDR3 bases that were read are TGCGCCAGCAGCTTGCAGGGGCCAGCTTCTGGAACCGGGGAG. This sequence encodes CASSLQGPASGTGE. The whole CDR3 sequence reads CASSLQGPASGTGELFF.

This clone was picked up many times. The read gets to within 3 residues of the CDR3 end, and the germline J gene fills in the rest. V and J are TRBV20-1 and TRBJ1-1; a weak D match, TRBD1 (5 bases). CDR1 and CDR2 from the germline V gene are DFQATT and SNEGSKA (reference sequence). CDR3 length: 16 residues. V was clipped by 3 bases and J by 2 bases, with 19 bases between them. The CDR3 bases that were read are TGCAGTGCTAGGGAACGGGGGAGAGGTGAAAACACTGAA. Its translation is CSARERGRGENTE. The whole CDR3 region reads CSARERGRGENTEAFF.

Concerning this clone itself: From the germline J gene comes the end of the CDR3, since the read stops 3 residues before it. The chain is built from TRBV2 and TRBJ2-5, with TRBD2 as a possible D gene (6 bases). Trimming left V 2 bases short and J 2 bases short, with 12 bases between. This CDR3 has 15 residues. In germline, CDR1 is SNHLY, CDR2 FYNNEI. Partial CDR3 DNA: TGTGCCAGCAGTGAATCGCCCGGGGGACAAGAGACC. This encodes CASSESPGGQET. The complete CDR3 reads CASSESPGGQETQYF.

This clone was detected many times. CDR3 DNA (partial): TGTGCCAGTAGTATGTTTTTGGGACTAGCGGGGGACTACAATGAG. Translating gives CASSMFLGLAGDYNE. The whole CDR3 sequence is CASSMFLGLAGDYNEQFF. This sequence joins TRBV19 and TRBJ2-1; the match to TRBD2 covers 14 bases. The observed sequence ends 3 residues before the CDR3 terminus, with the missing tail filled in from the germline J gene. Trimming cost V 3 bases and J 3 bases; bases outside gene matches: 7. The CDR3 contains 18 residues. The germline V gene encodes CDR1 LNHDA and CDR2 SQIVND (reference sequence).

In its sample, this clone was seen many times. The covered CDR3 bases are TGTGCCAGTAGCCCTTTAGCGGGGGCCCAAGAGACC. Translated, it gives CASSPLAGAQET. The full-length CDR3 reads as CASSPLAGAQETQYF. The chain is built from TRBV19 and TRBJ2-5, with 9 bases that match TRBD2. The sequence runs out 3 residues before the end of the CDR3; the remainder is reconstructed from the germline J gene. Germline V gene lookup returns CDR1 LNHDA and CDR2 SQIVND (reference sequence). V lost 6 bases to trimming and J lost 1 base; unmatched junction nucleotides: 6. This CDR3 has 15 amino acids.

This clone was picked up many times. The CDR3 DNA, read in part, is TGCAGTGCTCCCGGACAGAGCTCCTACGAG. Protein sequence: CSAPGQSSYE. The CDR3 reads in full as CSAPGQSSYEQYF. The chain uses TRBV20-1 and TRBJ2-7, with D perhaps TRBD1 (6 bases). The read is 3 residues too short to cover the CDR3 end, so that end is filled in from the germline J gene. CDR3 length: 13 residues. CDR1 and CDR2 (germline): DFQATT, SNEGSKA (reference sequence). Trimming stripped 5 bases from V and 0 bases from J, with 11 bases between.

As regards this clone: Coverage ceases 3 residues before the CDR3 finishes, and the germline J gene fills in the end. The chain joins TRBV18 to TRBJ1-1; 8 positions match TRBD1. With 3 bases clipped from V and 4 bases from J, the junction kept 7 bases outside the gene matches. CDR3 length: 15 residues. Germline CDR1 KGHSH, CDR2 LQKENI. Incomplete CDR3 DNA: TGTGCCAGCTCACCCAAGACAGGGGCGAGCACTGAA. Its protein product is CASSPKTGASTE. In full, the CDR3 is CASSPKTGASTEAFF.

In the case of this clone: The read halts 3 residues ahead of the CDR3 end, with the missing end drawn from the germline J gene. The chain is built from TRBV11-3 and TRBJ2-1, with 8 bases lining up with TRBD2. CDR1 and CDR2 (germline): SGHNT, YENEEA. Trimming at V came to 1 base and at J to 4 bases, leaving 3 bases not matched to a gene. This CDR3 is 15 amino acids long. The CDR3 loop reads CASSLVLAGYNEQFF. Partial CDR3 DNA: TGTGCCAGCAGCTTAGTTCTAGCGGGTTACAATGAG.

Ten or more counts support this clone. The read halts 3 residues ahead of the CDR3 end, with the missing end drawn from the germline J gene. The chain couples TRBV20-1 to TRBJ1-1; possibly TRBD1 for D (6 bases). The CDR3 is made up of 13 amino acids. Germline V gene sequence: CDR1 DFQATT, CDR2 SNEGSKA (reference sequence). The ends were cut back, 1 base at V and 3 bases at J, with 9 bases in the middle. CDR3 DNA (partial): TGCAGTGCTAGAGGACAGGTGGACACTGAA. Encoded protein: CSARGQVDTE. The whole CDR3 region reads CSARGQVDTEAFF.

This clone was seen many times. CDR3 DNA, as far as it was read: TGTGCCAGCAGCAAGACAGATTATAGCAATCAGCCC. Protein product: CASSKTDYSNQP. The full CDR3 reads CASSKTDYSNQPQHF. The V and J genes are TRBV9 and TRBJ1-5, with D perhaps TRBD1 (5 bases). The read ends 3 residues early relative to the CDR3; the germline J gene fills the gap. The CDR3 has 15 amino acids. CDR1 SGDLS and CDR2 YYNGEE come from the germline V gene. The germline V and J ends were trimmed by 4 bases and 0 bases, with 11 bases remaining between them.

This clone was recorded many times. The read comes to an end 3 residues before the CDR3 does, leaving the germline J gene to fill in the end. The chain has TRBV5-1 and TRBJ1-1; D is undetermined. V was clipped by 3 bases and J by 1 base, with 13 bases between them. Germline V gene data show CDR1 as SGHRS and CDR2 as YFSETQ. The CDR3 consists of 15 residues. This CDR3 reads CASSSSVGGNTEAFF. The sequenced part of the CDR3 DNA is TGCGCCAGCAGCTCCTCGGTCGGCGGGAACACTGAA.

This clone was detected many times. The read ends 3 residues shy of where the CDR3 ends; the end is completed using the germline J gene. The J gene is TRBJ1-5, the V gene TRBV2; no reliable D call. V was pared by 7 bases and J by 0 bases, with 10 bases between. Germline V gene sequence: CDR1 SNHLY, CDR2 FYNNEI. The CDR3 consists of 14 residues. The CDR3 sequence: CASIGRDSNQPQHF. The CDR3 bases that were read are TGTGCCAGCATAGGGCGTGATAGCAATCAGCCC.

This clone was picked up many times. Coverage ceases 3 residues before the CDR3 finishes, and the germline J gene fills in the end. The chain carries TRBV2 and TRBJ1-4; D remains unclear. V shed 3 bases and J shed 4 bases, with 6 bases lying between them. In germline, CDR1 is SNHLY, CDR2 FYNNEI. CDR3 length: 13 residues. CDR3 DNA, as far as it was read: TGTGCCAGCAGTGACAGGAGTAATGAAAAA. Residues: CASSDRSNEK. In full, the CDR3 reads CASSDRSNEKLFF.

This clone was observed many times. The CDR3 end is not reached by the read, which stops 3 residues before it; the germline J gene fills it in. V and J are TRBV30 and TRBJ2-1; TRBD2 is a possible D gene (7 bases). Germline V gene lookup returns CDR1 GTSNPN and CDR2 SVGIG (reference sequence). V was clipped by 2 bases and J by 7 bases, with 12 bases between them. This CDR3 has 13 residues. The CDR3 DNA, read in part, is TGTGCCTGGAGTTGGGGGGGCGGGAATGAG. It is translated as CAWSWGGGNE. The whole CDR3 protein reads CAWSWGGGNEQFF.

This clone showed up just a few times. The read ends 3 residues shy of where the CDR3 ends; the end is completed using the germline J gene. The chain uses TRBV5-1 and TRBJ2-1; D tentatively reads TRBD1 or TRBD2 (5 bases each). The CDR3 contains 13 residues. Trimming cost V 2 bases and J 7 bases, with 10 bases left between them. Germline-derived CDR1 and CDR2 are SGHRS and YFSETQ. The CDR3: CASSFRGENEQFF. The sequenced CDR3 bases are TGCGCCAGCAGCTTTAGGGGAGAGAATGAG.